Each of the 28 T cell receptor beta chains below was sequenced from the same sample in a study of T cell responses to AZD1222 COVID-19 vaccine. Libraries were prepared by immunoSEQ multiplex PCR; TCRdb keeps only in-frame clonotypes and omits some of them. The repertoire holds 100,000 to 110,000 clones, with around nine tenths as singletons. This material consisted of peripheral blood, taken on day 0 of AZD1222 vaccination. Source of these receptors: an adult in good health.

This clone was detected once. The chain employs TRBV18 and TRBJ1-6; no reliable D call. CDR3 size: 14 residues. Germline V gene data show CDR1 as KGHSH and CDR2 as LQKENI. Trimming took off 2 bases at V and 6 bases at J, with 8 bases between the two ends. This CDR3 reads CASSPSQTNSPLHF. For the CDR3, the DNA is TGTGCCAGCTCACCATCTCAGACTAATTCACCCCTCCACTTT.

The chain employs TRBV4-2 and TRBJ1-2, with no clear D. CDR3 length: 13 amino acids. Per germline, CDR1 LGHNA and CDR2 YNFKEQ. With 0 bases removed from V and 6 bases from J, the gap between germline ends came to 8 bases. The CDR3 nucleotides are TGTGCCAGCAGCCAAGAGACAAGGGATGGCTACACCTTC. Translated: CASSQETRDGYTF.

The chain carries TRBV19 and TRBJ2-1, with D unresolved. Deletions cut 4 bases from V and 7 bases from J, with 17 bases between. Germline loops: CDR1 LNHDA, CDR2 SQIVND (reference sequence). The CDR3 extends over 15 amino acids. This CDR3 is CASSTHGNAGNEQFF. The DNA of the CDR3 is TGTGCCAGTAGTACCCATGGGAACGCCGGGAATGAGCAGTTCTTC.

The chain combines TRBV10-1 with TRBJ2-5; TRBD2 is a possible D gene (6 bases). This CDR3 is built from 14 residues. Germline assignment: CDR1 WNHNN and CDR2 SYGVQD (reference sequence). Trimming took 3 bases from V and 2 from J, leaving 10 bases between them. CDR3 DNA sequence: TGCGCCAGCAGTGATGAGGGGACTCAAGAGACCCAGTACTTC. Its translation is CASSDEGTQETQYF.

V gene TRBV6-5 combines with J gene TRBJ1-5; D remains ambiguous. Germline V gives CDR1 MNHEY, CDR2 SVGAGI. Trimming stripped 6 bases from V and 3 bases from J, with 3 bases between. CDR3 length: 11 amino acids. The CDR3 sequence: CASSVNQPQHF. The CDR3 DNA follows: TGTGCCAGCAGCGTCAATCAGCCCCAGCATTTT.

This clone counts as large. This chain uses TRBV9 with TRBJ2-5; 13 bases fit TRBD2. J lost 4 bases, V lost 0 bases, and 6 bases had no gene match. The germline V gene has CDR1 SGDLS and CDR2 YYNGEE. This CDR3 is built from 17 residues. This chain's CDR3 is CASSVGETSGGLETQYF. The CDR3 bases are TGTGCCAGCAGCGTAGGGGAGACTAGCGGGGGGCTAGAGACCCAGTACTTC. The whole variable domain, remainder taken from reference TRBV9 and TRBJ2-5, is DSGVTQTPKHLITATGQRVTLRCSPRSGDLSVYWYQQSLDQGLQFLIQYYNGEERAKGNILERFSAQQFPDLHSELNLSSLELGDSALYFCASSVGETSGGLETQYFGPGTRLLVL.

This clone is a singleton in its sample. The J gene is TRBJ2-1, the V gene TRBV5-5, with 9 bases identical to TRBD2. Trimming cost V 5 bases and J 8 bases; bases outside gene matches: 8. The CDR3 contains 14 residues. The V gene's germline CDR1 is SGHKS and CDR2 YYEKEE (reference sequence). CDR3 loop: CASRSGLASDEQFF. CDR3 bases: TGTGCCAGCAGGTCGGGACTAGCCTCTGATGAGCAGTTCTTC.

The chain is built from TRBV19 and TRBJ2-5; 9 nucleotides agree with TRBD1. The trim removed 2 bases at V and 7 bases at J, leaving 5 bases unmatched. Germline V gives CDR1 LNHDA, CDR2 SQIVND (reference sequence). CDR3 length: 14 amino acids. The CDR3 DNA is TGTGCCAGTAGTATAACAGGGGGCGCAGCGACCCAGTACTTC. Amino acid sequence: CASSITGGAATQYF.

CDR3 DNA: TGTGCCAGCAGCTTCCGCGAAGCTTTCTTT. This sequence encodes CASSFREAFF. The J gene is TRBJ1-1, the V gene TRBV7-9; unclear D gene. Per the germline V gene, CDR1 is SEHNR and CDR2 is FQNEAQ (reference sequence). V was clipped by 3 bases and J by 8 bases, with 4 bases between them. There are 10 residues in the CDR3.

This clone was seen more than once but under ten times. The CDR3 here is CASSLQDRDNNEQFF. The CDR3 DNA reads as TGTGCCAGCTCACTACAGGACAGGGATAACAATGAGCAGTTCTTC. This chain joins TRBV18 and TRBJ2-1; TRBD1 aligns across 8 bases. This CDR3 is built from 15 residues. Germline trimming cut 4 bases from V and 5 bases from J; bases unmatched to any gene: 7. CDR1 and CDR2 (germline): KGHSH, LQKENI.

The table lists this clone with a few counts. The V and J genes are TRBV2 and TRBJ1-2; perhaps TRBD1 as D (5 bases). The CDR3 loop spans 12 amino acids. Germline-derived CDR1 and CDR2 are SNHLY and FYNNEI. V was shortened by 3 bases and J by 8 bases, with 10 bases between the two germline ends. CDR3 region: CASSEGPAGYTF. The CDR3 DNA sequence: TGTGCCAGCAGTGAGGGACCCGCCGGCTACACCTTC.

The chain recombines TRBV7-3 with TRBJ2-2; possibly TRBD1 for D (6 bases). The CDR3 covers 15 residues. The germline V gene encodes CDR1 SGHTA and CDR2 FQGTGA. The V end lost 0 bases, the J end lost 1 base, and 6 bases lay between the germline ends. CDR3 loop: CASSLTQGNTGELFF. CDR3 bases: TGTGCCAGCAGCTTAACACAGGGGAACACCGGGGAGCTGTTTTTT. Variable domain in full (rest from reference TRBV7-3 and TRBJ2-2): GAGVSQTPSNKVTEKGKYVELRCDPISGHTALYWYRQSLGQGPEFLIYFQGTGAADDSGLPNDRFFAVRPEGSVSTLKIQRTERGDSAVYLCASSLTQGNTGELFFGEGSRLTVL.

This chain uses TRBV11-2 with TRBJ2-7; D is ambiguous. The CDR3 is 15 residues long. The V gene lost 1 base and the J gene lost 2 bases, with 12 bases spanning the gap. CDR1 SGHAT and CDR2 FQNNGV come from the germline V gene. CDR3 sequence: CASSLVETPTYEQYF. The CDR3 DNA follows: TGTGCCAGCAGCTTAGTGGAGACGCCGACCTACGAGCAGTACTTC.

V is TRBV2 and J is TRBJ2-1, with 11 bases matching TRBD2. The germline V gene encodes CDR1 SNHLY and CDR2 FYNNEI. This CDR3 is 14 amino acids long. V shed 5 bases, J shed 6 bases, and the junction held 3 bases outside the gene matches. The CDR3 is CASSRTSGLNEQFF. The DNA for the CDR3 is TGTGCCAGCAGTCGGACTAGCGGGCTCAATGAGCAGTTCTTC.

The chain couples TRBV5-1 to TRBJ2-3; D ambiguous. The germline V gene encodes CDR1 SGHRS and CDR2 YFSETQ. The CDR3 is 15 amino acids. Between the trimmed V and J ends, which lost 4 bases and 6 bases, there was a span of 18 bases. The CDR3, as DNA: TGCGCCAGCAGCCCGGGTAGGCGGTGGACGGATACGCAGTATTTT. Residues: CASSPGRRWTDTQYF.

The chain uses TRBV3-1 (or the pseudogene TRBV3-2) and TRBJ2-1; possibly TRBD1 for D (6 bases). CDR1 is LGHDT, CDR2 YNNKEL, per germline (reference sequence). The CDR3 runs to 15 residues. Trimming pared 3 bases from V and 2 bases from J, leaving 11 bases between. The DNA for the CDR3 is TGTGCCAGCAGCCACAGAGGGACAACCTACAATGAGCAGTTCTTC. It is translated as CASSHRGTTYNEQFF.

This sequence joins TRBV6-5 and TRBJ1-1; D not certain. The CDR3 spans 14 residues. Germline V gene lookup returns CDR1 MNHEY and CDR2 SVGAGI. Deletions cut 3 bases from V and 1 base from J, with 9 bases between. CDR3 nucleotides: TGTGCCAGCAGTTATCAGGTGGGGAACACTGAAGCTTTCTTT. This codes for CASSYQVGNTEAFF.

V gene TRBV29-1 combines with J gene TRBJ1-2; weak D call: TRBD1 (5 bases). The CDR3 is 13 residues long. Germline CDR1 is SQVTM and CDR2 is ANQGSEA. V was trimmed by 2 bases and J by 3 bases, leaving 10 bases between them. CDR3: CSVERGSDYGYTF. In DNA form, the CDR3 reads TGCAGCGTTGAAAGGGGAAGTGACTATGGCTACACCTTC.

This sequence joins TRBV29-1 and TRBJ1-2; 12 bases fit TRBD1. The CDR3 runs 14 residues. The germline V gene encodes CDR1 SQVTM and CDR2 ANQGSEA. J lost 8 bases, V lost 2 bases, and 6 bases had no gene match. CDR3 region: CSVEPGQGARGYTF. The CDR3 nucleotides read TGCAGCGTTGAACCGGGACAGGGGGCGAGAGGCTACACCTTC.

This rearrangement joins TRBV5-6 to TRBJ2-6; TRBD1 agrees at 12 bases. V lost 5 bases, J lost 3 bases, and 6 bases stayed unmatched. CDR3 size: 17 residues. Germline V gene data show CDR1 as SGHDT and CDR2 as YYEEEE. The CDR3 bases are TGTGCCAGCAGTGCCGGGACAGGGGGCCTTGGGGCCAACGTCCTGACTTTC. The encoded protein is CASSAGTGGLGANVLTF.

This clone was counted between two and nine times. The V call is TRBV6-6, the J call TRBJ2-1; D perhaps matches TRBD2 (5 bases). The CDR3 has 17 residues. Trimming removed 5 bases from V and 8 bases from J, with 25 bases in between. The germline V gene encodes CDR1 MNHNY and CDR2 SVGAGI (reference sequence). CDR3 DNA: TGTGCCAGCAGTCCAACCGTGGTGGAGGTCAATTCCCATGAGCAGTTCTTC. Protein sequence: CASSPTVVEVNSHEQFF.

The V call is TRBV20-1, the J call TRBJ2-7; weak D call: TRBD2 (6 bases). Germline CDR1 reads DFQATT; CDR2 reads SNEGSKA (reference sequence). Trimming removed 6 bases at V and 2 bases at J, with 8 bases between. The CDR3 has 11 amino acids. CDR3 residues: CSAQRAYEQYF. The CDR3 DNA reads TGCAGTGCCCAGCGGGCCTACGAGCAGTACTTC.

The table lists this clone with a few counts. The chain has TRBV10-1 and TRBJ2-1; D uncertain. The CDR3 is 12 residues long. Trimming pared 3 bases from V and 9 bases from J, leaving 9 bases between. Germline V gives CDR1 WNHNN, CDR2 SYGVQD (reference sequence). CDR3 region: CASSDGSSEQFF. CDR3 coding DNA: TGCGCCAGCAGTGACGGCAGCAGTGAGCAGTTCTTC.

The chain links TRBV27 to TRBJ2-1; tentative D call: TRBD2 (5 bases). The CDR3 length is 18 residues. Deletions cut 2 bases from V and 0 bases from J, with 17 bases between. From germline, CDR1 is MNHEY and CDR2 SMNVEV (reference sequence). The CDR3 nucleotides read TGTGCCAGCAGTTTAAAGGGTGGGAGTGGGAGCTCCTACAATGAGCAGTTCTTC. Its protein is CASSLKGGSGSSYNEQFF.

The gene calls are TRBV19 and TRBJ2-7; TRBD1 agrees at 10 bases. Trimming removed 3 bases from V and 3 bases from J; junction bases left unmatched: 5. Germline V gene data show CDR1 as LNHDA and CDR2 as SQIVND (reference sequence). The CDR3 is 15 amino acids. Here the CDR3 DNA reads TGTGCCAGTAGTATTCCCGGGACAGGGGTCTACGAGCAGTACTTC. Its protein is CASSIPGTGVYEQYF.

This chain connects TRBV29-1 to TRBJ1-4, with 10 bases lining up with TRBD1. The CDR3 has 14 amino acids. Trimming took 6 bases from V and 6 from J; bases not matched to a gene: 7. The V gene's germline CDR1 is SQVTM and CDR2 ANQGSEA. Written as DNA, the CDR3 is TGCAGCGTCCTAAGGACAGGGGGGGATGAAAAACTGTTTTTT. It specifies CSVLRTGGDEKLFF.

As DNA, the CDR3 is TGCGCCAGCAGCCAAGATCGAGGCCTGGGGGTAGGTGAAGCTTTCTTT. It is translated as CASSQDRGLGVGEAFF. The chain joins TRBV4-1 to TRBJ1-1; D perhaps matches TRBD1 (5 bases). V was shortened by 0 bases and J by 7 bases, with 18 bases between the two germline ends. The CDR3 loop spans 16 amino acids. Germline V lookup: CDR1 MGHRA, CDR2 YSYEKL.

The V call is TRBV7-8, the J call TRBJ1-5; D is perhaps TRBD1 (5 bases). CDR1 and CDR2 from the germline V gene are SGHVS and FQNEAQ. The CDR3 totals 19 residues. Between the trimmed V and J ends, which lost 2 bases and 2 bases, there was a span of 22 bases. This CDR3 is CASSLYTRASGSRNQPQHF. CDR3 bases: TGTGCCAGCAGCTTATATACTAGGGCATCAGGGTCCCGCAATCAGCCCCAGCATTTT.